This T cell receptor (beta chain) comes out of a study of CD8 T cells in Susac syndrome. As for this clonotype: Its antigen remains unknown.

Study results and limitations: The study recognized that its TCR sequencing and HLA analysis covered a relatively small number of individuals.

Germline-derived CDR1 and CDR2 are SGHAT and FQNNGV. V lost 5 bases, J lost 5 bases, and 6 bases lay in between. CDR3 length equals 11 residues. TCR beta sequences were obtained from blood CD8+ and CD4+ T cells. Random-hexamer reverse transcription was applied to about 0.45 to 1 ug RNA. TCRdb reprocessed the immunoSEQ multiplex PCR reads with MiXCR, giving one entry per CDR3 protein. The sample contains over 300,000 distinct CDR3 sequences, under 95% of which appear only once. This receptor was taken from a human donor with multiple sclerosis. The chain couples TRBV11-2 to TRBJ1-1; D remains unclear. The specimen was CD4+ T cells from PBMCs. CDR3 nucleotide sequence: TGTGCCAGCAGCCGGCGTACTGAAGCTTTCTTT. As protein: CASSRRTEAFF.